Sequencing of this TCR beta chain was carried out in a study of human T cells and chemical hapten exposure. Study outcomes and limitations: Against controls, expanded TCRs gave rise to significantly more large CDR3 similarity clusters.

This clonotype was counted many times. Its antigen is unidentified. Time point reported: patch test 2, 6 weeks after DPC sensitization. Documented treatment: therapeutic diphenylcyclopropenone sensitization with weekly scalp DPC. Each CDR3 protein gets one entry after TCRdb re-called the RACE reads with MiXCR. The table has over 60,000 distinct CDR3 sequences, about 9.3% seen once. The sample in question was whole blood, obtained in connection with sensitization to the hapten diphenylcyclopropenone (DPC). This receptor was taken from a woman in her fifties or sixties with alopecia areata. Some clones in this sample may be carry-over from other donors' samples.

DNA for the CDR3: TGTGCCAGCAGTTCAGGGCAGGGGGCCTATCAGCCCCAGCATTTT. This gives the protein CASSSGQGAYQPQHF. This chain connects TRBV6-5 to TRBJ1-5; 8 nucleotides align to TRBD1. Germline loops: CDR1 MNHEY, CDR2 SVGAGI. This CDR3 is 15 amino acids long. Losses at the gene ends were 4 bases for V and 5 bases for J; bases not matched to a gene: 7.